This T cell receptor beta chain was profiled in a study of somatic mutations in cytotoxic T cells in rheumatoid arthritis. Study-level findings and limits: Nobody had found out which antigens the expanded CD8+ clones targeted.

Assay: immunoSEQ multiplex PCR; the TCRdb copy retains only in-frame clones and omits some. The repertoire consists of about 16,000 clones, with 60% to 80% occurring once and the leading ten covering approximately 10%. The V segment lost 4 bases and the J segment 1 base; nucleotides outside the gene matches: 5. The CDR3 sequence is 16 residues long. Germline CDR1 is SGHDN and CDR2 is FVKESK. In regard to this clone: The antigen is undetermined.

Sequencing was done on a sample of CD8+ T cells sorted from blood. The genes are TRBV14 and TRBJ1-2; TRBD1 agrees at 11 bases. The sequence was collected from an adult with rheumatoid arthritis. The CDR3 sequence is CASSRTGGALNYGYTF. The CDR3, as DNA: TGTGCCAGCAGCCGGACAGGGGGCGCCCTTAACTATGGCTACACCTTC.